Below are 32 T cell receptor beta chains sequenced from a single sample in a study of T cell responses to AZD1222 COVID-19 vaccine. The assay was immunoSEQ multiplex PCR, and TCRdb's table has in-frame clones only and misses some. The sample holds fewer than 30,000 clones, roughly 78% seen once. The source material was peripheral blood, sampled on day 0 of AZD1222 vaccination. The source of these receptors is an adult in good health.

Only a few counts were recorded for this clone. The genes are TRBV10-3 and TRBJ2-1; D is uncertain. CDR1 and CDR2 from the germline V gene are ENHRY and SYGVKD. The CDR3 sequence is 12 residues long. V gave up 8 bases and J gave up 0 bases, with 5 bases separating them. CDR3 protein: CAISDSYNEQFF. CDR3 DNA sequence: TGTGCCATCTCAGACTCCTACAATGAGCAGTTCTTC.

The chain joins TRBV5-1 to TRBJ2-3; 8 nucleotides agree with TRBD2. The V segment lost 5 bases and the J segment 3 bases; nucleotides outside the gene matches: 8. This CDR3 comprises 15 residues. Per the germline V gene, CDR1 is SGHRS and CDR2 is YFSETQ. CDR3 sequence reads: CASRGSGSATDTQYF. As DNA, the CDR3 is TGCGCCAGCAGGGGGAGCGGGAGTGCGACAGATACGCAGTATTTT.

This clone was seen once. The genes are TRBV19 and TRBJ1-2, with 7 nucleotides matching TRBD1. J gave up 2 bases and V 8 bases, and 11 bases lay outside the gene matches. The V gene's germline CDR1 is LNHDA and CDR2 SQIVND (reference sequence). This CDR3 has 15 amino acids. The CDR3, as DNA: TGTGCCAGTGTGGACAGGCGGTTTTACAACTATGGCTACACCTTC. Its translation: CASVDRRFYNYGYTF.

This chain links TRBV2 with TRBJ1-1; D is perhaps TRBD1 (5 bases). CDR3 length: 13 amino acids. Germline lookup yields CDR1 SNHLY and CDR2 FYNNEI. V lost 4 bases and J 1 base, leaving 7 bases between the germline ends. CDR3 sequence: CASSVQANTEAFF. The CDR3 DNA is TGTGCCAGCAGTGTACAGGCGAACACTGAAGCTTTCTTT.

For this clone: Other DNA sequences of this sample code for an identical CDR3. The chain recombines TRBV10-3 with TRBJ2-3, with TRBD2 matching over 10 bases. The germline V gene has CDR1 ENHRY and CDR2 SYGVKD. The CDR3 covers 15 residues. Trimming removed 6 bases from V and 1 base from J; junction bases left unmatched: 4. CDR3 loop: CAIRSGTSGTDTQYF. DNA for the CDR3: TGTGCCATCAGGTCCGGGACTAGCGGCACAGATACGCAGTATTTT.

The chain recombines TRBV18 with TRBJ2-2; D is unclear. CDR3 size: 12 residues. The V gene's germline CDR1 is KGHSH and CDR2 LQKENI. V lost 4 bases to trimming and J lost 6 bases, with 6 bases between them. DNA of the CDR3: TGTGCCAGCTCACGGGAAGCCGGGGAGCTGTTTTTT. It codes for CASSREAGELFF.

The rearrangement joins TRBV9 to TRBJ2-3, with TRBD2 matching over 12 bases. Germline loops: CDR1 SGDLS, CDR2 YYNGEE. The CDR3 consists of 18 residues. V shed 4 bases, J shed 0 bases, and the junction held 9 bases outside the gene matches. The CDR3 is CASSPHTSGGLSTDTQYF. CDR3 bases: TGTGCCAGCAGCCCCCATACTAGCGGGGGGCTTAGCACAGATACGCAGTATTTT.

V and J are TRBV6-5 and TRBJ2-1, with 8 positions matching TRBD2. Germline CDR1 reads MNHEY; CDR2 reads SVGAGI. With 7 bases clipped from V and 6 bases from J, the junction kept 8 bases outside the gene matches. The CDR3 has 14 residues. The CDR3 bases are TGTGCCAGCATAGACGGGAGGGCTGGCAATGAGCAGTTCTTC. Protein sequence: CASIDGRAGNEQFF.

The chain employs TRBV29-1 and TRBJ2-3, with no clear D. This CDR3 is 10 amino acids long. Germline loops: CDR1 SQVTM, CDR2 ANQGSEA. V was clipped by 6 bases and J by 3 bases, with 4 bases between them. The CDR3 is CSVGTDTQYF. CDR3 sequence (DNA): TGCAGCGTGGGGACAGATACGCAGTATTTT.

Here the CDR3 reads CASSSQGGNTEAFF. DNA for the CDR3: TGTGCCAGCTCATCACAGGGGGGGAACACTGAAGCTTTCTTT. This chain links TRBV18 with TRBJ1-1; TRBD1 matches 8 bases. This CDR3 region has 14 residues. Germline-derived CDR1 and CDR2 are KGHSH and LQKENI. V lost 5 bases to trimming and J lost 1 base; unmatched junction nucleotides: 3.

The CDR3 DNA reads as TGCAGCGTTGTCCGACAGGGTGGAGCTTTCTTT. This gives the protein CSVVRQGGAFF. The chain recombines TRBV29-1 with TRBJ1-1; TRBD1 agrees at 7 bases. V lost 4 bases to trimming and J lost 10 bases; unmatched junction nucleotides: 6. Germline CDR1 and CDR2: SQVTM and ANQGSEA. The CDR3 extends over 11 amino acids.

The chain has TRBV10-3 and TRBJ2-2, with 8 bases matching TRBD2. The J segment lost 2 bases and the V segment lost 6 bases, leaving 5 bases of the junction unmatched. The length of the CDR3 is 15 residues. In germline, CDR1 is ENHRY, CDR2 SYGVKD. The DNA of the CDR3 is TGTGCCATCAGCCGAGCGGGAGATAACACCGGGGAGCTGTTTTTT. Protein: CAISRAGDNTGELFF.

The chain uses TRBV19 and TRBJ1-5; D uncertain. Germline loops: CDR1 LNHDA, CDR2 SQIVND (reference sequence). V was shortened by 6 bases and J by 5 bases, with 14 bases between the two germline ends. The CDR3 contains 14 residues. The CDR3 loop reads CASSLTHGDQPQHF. CDR3 nucleotides: TGTGCCAGTAGCCTCACGCACGGAGATCAGCCCCAGCATTTT. The whole variable domain, remainder taken from reference TRBV19 and TRBJ1-5, is DGGITQSPKYLFRKEGQNVTLSCEQNLNHDAMYWYRQDPGQGLRLIYYSQIVNDFQKGDIAEGYSVSREKKESFPLTVTSAQKNPTAFYLCASSLTHGDQPQHFGDGTRLSIL.

The chain has TRBV27 and TRBJ1-5, with 8 bases aligning to TRBD1. The germline V gene has CDR1 MNHEY and CDR2 SMNVEV (reference sequence). J lost 0 bases, V lost 4 bases, and 5 bases had no gene match. The CDR3 is 16 residues long. The CDR3 bases are TGTGCCAGCAGTTCACACAGGGGGTTTAGCAATCAGCCCCAGCATTTT. As protein: CASSSHRGFSNQPQHF.

The gene calls are TRBV5-1 and TRBJ1-1; D remains ambiguous. Trimming stripped 5 bases from V and 1 base from J, with 6 bases between. The V gene's germline CDR1 is SGHRS and CDR2 YFSETQ. The CDR3 has 12 residues. CDR3 sequence: CASRLTNTEAFF. Written as DNA, the CDR3 is TGCGCCAGCAGACTCACGAACACTGAAGCTTTCTTT. Full variable domain (missing parts from reference TRBV5-1 and TRBJ1-1): KAGVTQTPRYLIKTRGQQVTLSCSPISGHRSVSWYQQTPGQGLQFLFEYFSETQRNKGNFPGRFSGRQFSNSRSEMNVSTLELGDSALYLCASRLTNTEAFFGQGTRLTVV.

Turning to this clone: Other DNA sequences in this specimen translate into the identical CDR3. The chain links TRBV4-3 to TRBJ2-7; 11 bases line up with TRBD2. The CDR3 covers 15 residues. In germline, CDR1 is LGHNA, CDR2 YSLEER. With 0 bases clipped from V and 10 bases from J, the junction kept 8 bases outside the gene matches. The CDR3 DNA is TGCGCCAGCAGCCAAGATCTTACTAGCGGGAGAAGTCAGTACGTC. Translated, it gives CASSQDLTSGRSQYV.

The chain has TRBV5-1 and TRBJ2-7, with 10 bases that match TRBD1. This CDR3 has 14 residues. Germline V CDR1 and CDR2: SGHRS, YFSETQ. The junction had 6 bases not matched to a gene; V was cut back by 6 bases and J by 3 bases. The CDR3 DNA follows: TGCGCCAGCACTCCCGGGACAGGGGTCTACGAGCAGTACTTC. Its translation: CASTPGTGVYEQYF.

The chain links TRBV18 to TRBJ2-1; D possibly corresponds to TRBD1 (6 bases). The CDR3 totals 13 residues. V was pared by 6 bases and J by 5 bases, with 11 bases between. Germline V lookup: CDR1 KGHSH, CDR2 LQKENI. CDR3 in DNA: TGTGCCAGCTCGCGGACAGTTAACAATGAGCAGTTCTTC. It encodes CASSRTVNNEQFF.

J is TRBJ1-2 and V is TRBV9; possible D gene TRBD1, 5 bases. The CDR3 covers 16 residues. The V gene lost 4 bases and the J gene lost 0 bases, with 16 bases spanning the gap. The germline gives CDR1 SGDLS, CDR2 YYNGEE. CDR3 nucleotides: TGTGCCAGCAGCCCCCAAAGCCGGGGCCCTAACTATGGCTACACCTTC. It encodes CASSPQSRGPNYGYTF.

This clone showed up just once. The V call is TRBV7-8, the J call TRBJ1-2; 7 positions agree with TRBD1. The germline V gene encodes CDR1 SGHVS and CDR2 FQNEAQ. The CDR3 has 15 residues. The V segment lost 4 bases and the J segment 2 bases; nucleotides outside the gene matches: 7. The CDR3 DNA reads TGTGCCAGCAGCTCTCCTGACAGGGCCAACTATGGCTACACCTTC. Translated: CASSSPDRANYGYTF.

The genes are TRBV27 and TRBJ1-1, with TRBD1 matching 7 bases. Germline CDR1 and CDR2: MNHEY and SMNVEV (reference sequence). After removal of 5 bases from V and 6 bases from J, the junction contained 6 bases not matched to a gene. The length of the CDR3 is 13 residues. The CDR3: CASSETTGSEAFF. The CDR3 DNA follows: TGTGCCAGCAGTGAAACGACAGGGTCTGAAGCTTTCTTT.

The chain is built from TRBV5-1 and TRBJ2-3; no reliable D call. Trimming removed 2 bases at V and 1 base at J, with 11 bases between. Germline CDR1 reads SGHRS; CDR2 reads YFSETQ. The CDR3 has 15 residues. For the CDR3, the DNA is TGCGCCAGCAGCTTTACGGTTGCGCGCACAGATACGCAGTATTTT. Protein: CASSFTVARTDTQYF.

This clone was detected once. The chain recombines TRBV5-1 with TRBJ2-7; 9 bases line up with TRBD1. CDR1 is SGHRS and CDR2 is YFSETQ in the germline V gene. The J segment lost 2 bases and the V segment lost 5 bases, leaving 5 bases of the junction unmatched. The CDR3 has 14 amino acids. CDR3 amino acids: CASRPGQGPYEQYF. In nucleotides, the CDR3 is TGCGCCAGCAGACCGGGACAGGGACCCTACGAGCAGTACTTC. The full variable domain, its missing parts supplied by reference TRBV5-1 and TRBJ2-7, is KAGVTQTPRYLIKTRGQQVTLSCSPISGHRSVSWYQQTPGQGLQFLFEYFSETQRNKGNFPGRFSGRQFSNSRSEMNVSTLELGDSALYLCASRPGQGPYEQYFGPGTRLTVT.

This clone was observed a single time. The rearrangement uses TRBV3-1 (or the pseudogene TRBV3-2) and TRBJ2-7; D uncertain. The V gene's germline CDR1 is LGHDT and CDR2 YNNKEL (reference sequence). The CDR3 consists of 12 residues. With 1 base removed from V and 2 bases from J, the gap between germline ends came to 3 bases. Written as DNA, the CDR3 is TGTGCCAGCAGCCAAGGCCCCTACGAGCAGTACTTC. It encodes CASSQGPYEQYF.

This chain connects TRBV6-5 to TRBJ2-7; 8 bases are a match to TRBD2. The germline V gene encodes CDR1 MNHEY and CDR2 SVGAGI. This CDR3 contains 15 residues. J gave up 2 bases and V 7 bases, and 10 bases lay outside the gene matches. The CDR3 DNA reads as TGTGCCAGCACCGCACGCACTAGCGGAACCTACGAGCAGTACTTC. The encoded protein is CASTARTSGTYEQYF.

This chain links TRBV10-1 with TRBJ2-7; D gene uncertain. Trimming removed 2 bases at V and 9 bases at J, with 17 bases between. Looked up from germline, CDR1 is WNHNN and CDR2 is SYGVQD (reference sequence). The CDR3 covers 14 residues. The CDR3 here is CASSEARTPLSQYF. The CDR3 nucleotides read TGCGCCAGCAGTGAGGCCAGGACGCCTCTATCGCAGTACTTC.

As for this clone: Its ends do not fully match the called genes, so a read error is possible. The chain employs TRBV19 and TRBJ1-3; TRBD1 agrees at 12 bases. There are 13 residues in the CDR3. Germline CDR1 reads LNHDA; CDR2 reads SQIVND (reference sequence). The CDR3 protein is CGTGGRTGNTIYF. The CDR3 DNA follows: TGCGGGACAGGGGGCCGGACTGGAAACACCATATATTTT.

J is TRBJ1-5 and V is TRBV6-2 or TRBV6-3; D may be TRBD1 (5 bases). With 0 bases removed from V and 7 bases from J, the gap between germline ends came to 19 bases. The CDR3 is made up of 17 amino acids. Germline V gives CDR1 MNHEY, CDR2 SVGEGT. The CDR3 loop is CASSYSGTAGRVQPQHF. CDR3 nucleotides: TGTGCCAGCAGTTACTCGGGTACCGCAGGCAGGGTGCAGCCCCAGCATTTT.

The rearrangement uses TRBV30 and TRBJ1-4; maybe TRBD1 (6 bases). The CDR3 runs to 12 residues. Germline CDR1 is GTSNPN and CDR2 is SVGIG (reference sequence). Trimming took off 8 bases at V and 5 bases at J, with 12 bases between the two ends. This chain's CDR3 is CAGGQTNEKLFF. CDR3 DNA: TGTGCCGGAGGACAGACGAATGAAAAACTGTTTTTT.

The chain has TRBV18 and TRBJ2-7; the match to TRBD1 covers 7 bases. Germline CDR1 is KGHSH and CDR2 is LQKENI. V was clipped by 3 bases and J by 0 bases; unmatched bases: 5. The CDR3 runs 15 residues. The CDR3: CASSPPGTVSYEQYF. DNA of the CDR3: TGTGCCAGCTCACCCCCCGGGACAGTCTCCTACGAGCAGTACTTC.

The sample holds a few counts of this clone. The chain employs TRBV5-4 and TRBJ2-5, with 9 bases that match TRBD2. The germline V gene has CDR1 SGHNT and CDR2 YYREEE (reference sequence). The CDR3 contains 15 residues. J lost 3 bases, V lost 4 bases, and 7 bases had no gene match. CDR3 bases: TGTGCCAGCAGCGGAGGTGCGGGGGGGAAAGAGACCCAGTACTTC. Translating gives CASSGGAGGKETQYF.

This chain links TRBV6-5 with TRBJ1-1; D is unresolved. The germline V gene has CDR1 MNHEY and CDR2 SVGAGI. The ends were cut back, 2 bases at V and 2 bases at J, with 6 bases in the middle. This CDR3 is 13 amino acids long. DNA of the CDR3: TGTGCCAGCAGTTACGGGCCTAACACTGAAGCTTTCTTT. It encodes CASSYGPNTEAFF.